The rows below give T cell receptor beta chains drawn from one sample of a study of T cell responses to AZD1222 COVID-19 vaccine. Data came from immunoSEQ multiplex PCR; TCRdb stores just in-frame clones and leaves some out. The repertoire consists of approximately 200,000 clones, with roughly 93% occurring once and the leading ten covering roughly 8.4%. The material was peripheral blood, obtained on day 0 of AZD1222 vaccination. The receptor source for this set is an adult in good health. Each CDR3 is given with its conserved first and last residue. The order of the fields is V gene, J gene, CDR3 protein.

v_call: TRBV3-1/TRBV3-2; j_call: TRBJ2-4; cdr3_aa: CASRKQREGQHIQYF
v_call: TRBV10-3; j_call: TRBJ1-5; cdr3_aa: CATNGLGDQPQHF
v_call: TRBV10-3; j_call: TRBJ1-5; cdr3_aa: CAISDWGSLQPQHF
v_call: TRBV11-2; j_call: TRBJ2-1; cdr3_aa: CASSWGREQFF
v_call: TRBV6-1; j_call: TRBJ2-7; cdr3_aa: CASSEGLAGYYEQYF
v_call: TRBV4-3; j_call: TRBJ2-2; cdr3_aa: CASSQGAHNTGELFF
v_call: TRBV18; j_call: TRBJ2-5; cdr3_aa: CASSPMGQFQETQYF
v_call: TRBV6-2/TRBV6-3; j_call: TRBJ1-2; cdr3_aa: CASSSPFGGARNGYTF
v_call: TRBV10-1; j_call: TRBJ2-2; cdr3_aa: CASSEGLGNTGELFF
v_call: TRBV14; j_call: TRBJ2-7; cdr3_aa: CASSQGQRGEQYF
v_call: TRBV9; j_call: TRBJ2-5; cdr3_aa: CASTPAGQETQYF
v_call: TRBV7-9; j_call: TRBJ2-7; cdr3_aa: CASSPRGKNEQYF
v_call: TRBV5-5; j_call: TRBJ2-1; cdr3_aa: CASSLETSYNEQFF
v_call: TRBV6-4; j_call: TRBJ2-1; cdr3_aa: CASSPRSGISEQFF
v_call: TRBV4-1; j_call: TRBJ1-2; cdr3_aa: CASSQVQGTNYGYTF
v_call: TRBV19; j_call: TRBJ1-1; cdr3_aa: CASSPTGMNTEAFF